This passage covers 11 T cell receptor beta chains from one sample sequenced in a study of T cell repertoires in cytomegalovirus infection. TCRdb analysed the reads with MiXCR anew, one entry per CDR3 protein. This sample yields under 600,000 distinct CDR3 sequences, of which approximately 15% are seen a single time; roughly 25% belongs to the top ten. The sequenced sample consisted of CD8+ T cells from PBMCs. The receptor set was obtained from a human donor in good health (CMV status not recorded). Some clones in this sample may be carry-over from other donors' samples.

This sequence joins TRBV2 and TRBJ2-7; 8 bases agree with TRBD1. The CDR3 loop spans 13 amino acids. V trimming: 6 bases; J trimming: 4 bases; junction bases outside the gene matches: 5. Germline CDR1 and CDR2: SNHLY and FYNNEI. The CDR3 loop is CASRVQGAYEQYF. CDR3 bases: TGTGCCAGCAGGGTGCAGGGGGCTTACGAGCAGTACTTC.

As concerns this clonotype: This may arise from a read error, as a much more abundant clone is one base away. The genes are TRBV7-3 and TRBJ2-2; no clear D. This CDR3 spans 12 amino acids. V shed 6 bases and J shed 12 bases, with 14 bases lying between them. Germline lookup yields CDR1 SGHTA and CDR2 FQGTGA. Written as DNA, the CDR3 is TGTGCCAGCAGGAAAAGTTCCGGAAAGCTGTTTTTT. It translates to CASRKSSGKLFF.

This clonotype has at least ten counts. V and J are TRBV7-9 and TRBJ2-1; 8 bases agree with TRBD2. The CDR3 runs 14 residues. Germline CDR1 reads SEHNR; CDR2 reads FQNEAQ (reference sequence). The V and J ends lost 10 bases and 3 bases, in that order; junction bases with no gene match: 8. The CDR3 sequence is CATPVGLDYNEQFF. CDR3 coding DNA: TGTGCCACTCCCGTGGGACTAGACTACAATGAGCAGTTCTTC.

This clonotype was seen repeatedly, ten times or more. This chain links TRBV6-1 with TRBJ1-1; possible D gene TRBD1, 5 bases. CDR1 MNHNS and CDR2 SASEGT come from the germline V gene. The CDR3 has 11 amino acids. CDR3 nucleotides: TGTGTAACGGACATGAACACTGAAGCTTTCTTT. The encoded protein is CVTDMNTEAFF.

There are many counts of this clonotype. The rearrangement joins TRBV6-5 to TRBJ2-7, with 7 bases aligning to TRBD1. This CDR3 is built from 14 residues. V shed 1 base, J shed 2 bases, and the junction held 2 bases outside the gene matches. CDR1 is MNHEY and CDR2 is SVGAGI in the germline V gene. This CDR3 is CASSYWDRTYEQYF. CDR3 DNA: TGTGCCAGCAGTTACTGGGACAGAACCTACGAGCAGTACTTC.

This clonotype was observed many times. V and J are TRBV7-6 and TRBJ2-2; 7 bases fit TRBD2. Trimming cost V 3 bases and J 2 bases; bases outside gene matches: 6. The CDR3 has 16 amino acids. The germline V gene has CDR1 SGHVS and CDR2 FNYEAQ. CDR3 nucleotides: TGTGCCAGCAGCTTTAGGGCTAGCGGTAACACCGGGGAGCTGTTTTTT. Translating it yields CASSFRASGNTGELFF.

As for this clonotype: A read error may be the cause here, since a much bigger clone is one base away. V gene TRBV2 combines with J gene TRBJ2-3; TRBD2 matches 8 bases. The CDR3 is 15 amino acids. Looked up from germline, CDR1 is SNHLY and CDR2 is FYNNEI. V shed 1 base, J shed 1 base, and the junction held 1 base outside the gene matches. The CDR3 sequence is CASSEGRGGTDTQYF. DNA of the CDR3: TGTGCCAGCAGTGAAGGGCGGGGGGGCACAGATACGCAGTATTTT.

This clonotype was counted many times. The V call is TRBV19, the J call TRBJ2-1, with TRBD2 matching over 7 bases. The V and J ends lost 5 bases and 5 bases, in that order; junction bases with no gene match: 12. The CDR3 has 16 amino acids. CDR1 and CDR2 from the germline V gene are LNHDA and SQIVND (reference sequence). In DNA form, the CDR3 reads TGTGCCAGTAGTTTGAGGGAGCGGGAATTCCACAATGAGCAGTTCTTC. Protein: CASSLREREFHNEQFF.

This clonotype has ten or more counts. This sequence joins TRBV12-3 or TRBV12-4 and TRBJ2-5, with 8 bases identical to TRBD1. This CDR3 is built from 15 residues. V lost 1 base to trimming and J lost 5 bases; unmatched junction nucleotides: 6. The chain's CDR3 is CASSLGTGPGETQYF. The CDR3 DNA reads TGTGCCAGCAGTTTAGGGACAGGGCCTGGTGAGACCCAGTACTTC.

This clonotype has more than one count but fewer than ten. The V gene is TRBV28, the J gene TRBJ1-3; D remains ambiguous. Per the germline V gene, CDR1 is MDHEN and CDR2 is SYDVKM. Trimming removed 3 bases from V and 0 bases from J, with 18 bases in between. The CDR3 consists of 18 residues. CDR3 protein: CASSFYSAERASGNTIYF. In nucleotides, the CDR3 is TGTGCCAGCAGTTTCTATTCAGCGGAGCGGGCCTCTGGAAACACCATATATTTT.

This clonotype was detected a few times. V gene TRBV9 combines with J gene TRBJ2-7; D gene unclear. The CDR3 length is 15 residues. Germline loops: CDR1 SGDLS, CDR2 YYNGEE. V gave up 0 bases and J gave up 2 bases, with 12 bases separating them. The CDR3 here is CASSVGGQVTYEQYF. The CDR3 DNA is TGTGCCAGCAGCGTAGGTGGGCAGGTAACCTACGAGCAGTACTTC.